This is a list of T cell receptor beta chains from one sample in a study of T cell changes during pregnancy in multiple sclerosis. Sequencing was performed with immunoSEQ multiplex PCR; in TCRdb, only in-frame clones are kept and a portion is missing. The repertoire consists of tens of thousands of clones, with about 94% occurring once and the leading ten covering 0.39%. Source: CD4+ T cells from peripheral blood mononuclear cells, taken in the second trimester of pregnancy. The receptors stem from a female donor with multiple sclerosis, enrolled in a pregnancy study. CDR3s include the opening cysteine and the closing phenylalanine or tryptophan. A D gene is named only where the DNA matches it firmly. Clone size is not always given. Where it is, it says once, few, many or a class for expanded clones.

size: -
J: TRBJ2-1
D: -
V: TRBV5-5
DNA: TGTGCCAGCAGCTTTCAACCAAGGAGCTCCTACAATGAGCAGTTCTTC
CDR3: CASSFQPRSSYNEQFF

size: -
J: TRBJ2-7
D: -
V: TRBV18
DNA: TGTGCCAGCTCACCACGTGTCGGGGAGCAGTACTTC
CDR3: CASSPRVGEQYF

size: -
J: TRBJ1-2
D: -
V: TRBV4-3
DNA: TGCGCCAGCAGCCAAACGACAGGAGCATATGGCTACACCTTC
CDR3: CASSQTTGAYGYTF

size: -
J: TRBJ1-5
D: -
V: TRBV6-5
DNA: TGTGCCAGCCGTTCGAGTGCGGGGGCCTCCTTTCGGGCCCAGCATTTT
CDR3: CASRSSAGASFRAQHF

size: -
J: TRBJ2-1
D: -
V: TRBV2
DNA: TGTGCCAGCAGCCCTTACTCAAATGAGCAGTTCTTC
CDR3: CASSPYSNEQFF

size: -
J: TRBJ1-2
D: -
V: TRBV28
DNA: TGTGCCAGCAGTTTATCGGGGTATGGCTACACCTTC
CDR3: CASSLSGYGYTF

size: -
J: TRBJ2-1
D: TRBD1
V: TRBV7-8
DNA: TGTGCCAGCAGCTTGGGGGGACAGGGGAATGAGCAGTTCTTC
CDR3: CASSLGGQGNEQFF

size: -
J: TRBJ1-5
D: -
V: TRBV19
DNA: TGTGCCAGTAGTATGGTGGGATCGGGGTTAAATCAGCCCCAGCATTTT
CDR3: CASSMVGSGLNQPQHF

size: -
J: TRBJ2-6
D: -
V: TRBV18
DNA: TGTGCCAGCTCACCGCGAGACTTTGGGGCCAACGTCCTGACTTTC
CDR3: CASSPRDFGANVLTF

size: -
J: TRBJ2-2
D: -
V: TRBV5-1
DNA: TGCGCCAGCAGCTTGGATATGGGGCGCGGCACCGGGGAGCTGTTTTTT
CDR3: CASSLDMGRGTGELFF

size: -
J: TRBJ1-3
D: -
V: TRBV18
DNA: TGTGCCAGCTCACCAGACAGGGGAAACACCATATATTTT
CDR3: CASSPDRGNTIYF

size: -
J: TRBJ2-7
D: TRBD2
V: TRBV19
DNA: TGTGCCAGTAGAAGCGGCGGGGGGAGGAACGAGCAGTACTTC
CDR3: CASRSGGGRNEQYF

size: once
J: TRBJ1-1
D: -
V: TRBV20-1
DNA: TGCAGTACTCTTGGTCGGACTGAAGCTTTCTTT
CDR3: CSTLGRTEAFF

size: -
J: TRBJ2-3
D: -
V: TRBV10-3
DNA: TGTGCCATCAGGCTGGGCCCTAGCACAGATACGCAGTATTTT
CDR3: CAIRLGPSTDTQYF

size: -
J: TRBJ2-2
D: -
V: TRBV2
DNA: TGTGCCAGCAGTGAGTACGGGGAGCTGTTTTTT
CDR3: CASSEYGELFF

size: -
J: TRBJ2-1
D: -
V: TRBV5-1
DNA: TGCGCCAGCAGCTTAGCCTTGCTCTCCTACAATGAGCAGTTCTTC
CDR3: CASSLALLSYNEQFF